This passage covers 24 T cell receptor beta chains from one sample sequenced in a study of T cells after yellow fever vaccination. One entry per CDR3 protein, called by TCRdb with MiXCR from the 5' RACE reads. This sample carries roughly 310,000 distinct CDR3 sequences, 8.7% of them seen once, and the ten largest clones take under 20%. The material was PBMCs, obtained on the day of the first yellow fever vaccination. The source is a man between 18 and 29 years old who received the YFV17D yellow fever vaccine.

This rearrangement joins TRBV20-1 to TRBJ1-6; D is unclear. CDR3 length: 14 residues. Germline V gene sequence: CDR1 DFQATT, CDR2 SNEGSKA (reference sequence). Trimming left V 5 bases short and J 3 bases short, with 11 bases between. The CDR3 DNA sequence: TGCAGTGCTGGACTACCAGGCTATAATTCACCCCTCCACTTT. Protein product: CSAGLPGYNSPLHF.

This clonotype was seen a handful of times. The rearrangement links TRBV6-1 to TRBJ1-4, with D possibly TRBD1 on 6 matching bases. V shed 6 bases and J shed 7 bases, with 21 bases lying between them. The CDR3 has 16 residues. Germline lookup yields CDR1 MNHNS and CDR2 SASEGT. CDR3 in amino acids: CASSDGGALRTEKLFF. CDR3 bases: TGTGCCAGCAGCGATGGGGGGGCGCTTCGGACTGAAAAACTGTTTTTT.

The sample holds a few counts of this clonotype. The chain couples TRBV5-1 to TRBJ2-1; 7 nucleotides agree with TRBD2. The J segment lost 8 bases and the V segment lost 0 bases, leaving 5 bases of the junction unmatched. CDR1 is SGHRS and CDR2 is YFSETQ in the germline V gene. This CDR3 is 14 amino acids long. CDR3 in DNA: TGCGCCAGCAGCTTGGCGACTAGCATCGATGAGCAGTTCTTC. Amino acid sequence: CASSLATSIDEQFF.

There are a few counts of this clonotype. The rearrangement joins TRBV6-6 to TRBJ1-4; no reliable D call. The CDR3 runs 11 residues. Deletions cut 4 bases from V and 8 bases from J, with 5 bases between. Germline V CDR1 and CDR2: MNHNY, SVGAGI (reference sequence). Here the CDR3 reads CASSLEEKLFF. CDR3 DNA: TGTGCCAGCAGTTTGGAAGAAAAACTGTTTTTT.

This rearrangement joins TRBV12-3 or TRBV12-4 to TRBJ1-2, with a tentative D call TRBD1 (6 bases). The CDR3 runs to 13 residues. V was cut by 1 base and J by 6 bases, with 9 bases left in between. Here the CDR3 DNA reads TGTGCCAGCAGTTTAGGAGGGGGGGATGGCTACACCTTC. This sequence encodes CASSLGGGDGYTF.

V is TRBV6-5 and J is TRBJ2-7, with a possible D match to TRBD1 (6 bases). CDR1 and CDR2 from the germline V gene are MNHEY and SVGAGI. V was pared by 0 bases and J by 4 bases, with 13 bases between. The CDR3 loop spans 15 amino acids. The CDR3 region is CASSYSRQGKYEQYV. CDR3 sequence (DNA): TGTGCCAGCAGTTACTCGCGGCAGGGGAAGTACGAGCAGTACGTC.

This chain connects TRBV12-3 or TRBV12-4 to TRBJ1-6; the D is unclear. The CDR3 has 13 amino acids. V dropped 8 bases and J dropped 7 bases, with 12 bases sitting between them. The CDR3, as DNA: TGTGCCAGCGGAAGACTGAGGAATTCACCCCTCCACTTT. Its protein is CASGRLRNSPLHF.

A few counts support this clonotype. The chain has TRBV4-3 and TRBJ2-1, with a weak D call TRBD2 (5 bases). Per germline, CDR1 LGHNA and CDR2 YSLEER. Trimming took off 1 base at V and 0 bases at J, with 10 bases between the two ends. CDR3 size: 16 residues. CDR3 region: CASSQGRVNSYNEQFF. Written as DNA, the CDR3 is TGCGCCAGCAGCCAAGGGCGGGTTAACTCCTACAATGAGCAGTTCTTC.

V gene TRBV15 combines with J gene TRBJ1-5; TRBD1 agrees at 8 bases. CDR1 and CDR2 from the germline V gene are LNHNV and YYDKDF (reference sequence). J was trimmed by 1 base and V by 0 bases; bases with no gene match: 2. CDR3 size: 16 residues. The CDR3 bases are TGTGCCACCAGCAGAGATAGACAGGGGAGCAATCAGCCCCAGCATTTT. Translation: CATSRDRQGSNQPQHF.

This clonotype was counted many times. The V and J genes are TRBV4-3 and TRBJ2-5, with D possibly being TRBD1 or TRBD2 (5 bases each). CDR1 LGHNA and CDR2 YSLEER come from the germline V gene. V was trimmed by 0 bases and J by 1 base, leaving 9 bases between them. The CDR3 extends over 15 amino acids. The CDR3 DNA sequence: TGCGCCAGCAGCCAAGATATGAGGGGCCAAGAGACCCAGTACTTC. Translation gives CASSQDMRGQETQYF.

This clonotype was seen a few times. The chain uses TRBV5-6 and TRBJ2-2, with 8 positions matching TRBD2. The V segment lost 4 bases and the J segment 4 bases; nucleotides outside the gene matches: 9. Germline values: CDR1 SGHDT, CDR2 YYEEEE. This CDR3 is built from 16 residues. CDR3 nucleotide sequence: TGTGCCAGCAGCCCGGGAGGGTTAAGAGGCACCGGGGAGCTGTTTTTT. Translated: CASSPGGLRGTGELFF.

The chain's CDR3 is CASSTGLIYEQYV. For the CDR3, the DNA is TGTGCCAGCAGTACAGGACTGATCTACGAGCAGTACGTC. The chain combines TRBV28 with TRBJ2-7; the D call may be TRBD1 or TRBD2 (5 bases each). The CDR3 is 13 amino acids. Germline V gene data show CDR1 as MDHEN and CDR2 as SYDVKM. V was pared by 5 bases and J by 3 bases, with 11 bases between.

This clonotype was counted only a few times. The genes are TRBV24-1 and TRBJ2-1, with 7 bases lining up with TRBD1. The V gene end was trimmed by 4 bases and the J gene end by 12 bases; junction bases not matched to a gene: 8. This CDR3 contains 13 residues. CDR1 and CDR2 from the germline V gene are KGHDR and SFDVKD. The CDR3 loop reads CATSEPGQVGQFF. Here the CDR3 DNA reads TGTGCCACCAGTGAACCTGGACAGGTGGGGCAGTTCTTC.

The chain joins TRBV6-2 or TRBV6-3 to TRBJ2-5; D might be TRBD2 (5 bases). The CDR3 has 13 residues. Germline CDR1 reads MNHEY; CDR2 reads SVGEGT. The V gene lost 7 bases and the J gene lost 3 bases, with 12 bases spanning the gap. Here the CDR3 reads CASIPDGEETQYF. In DNA, the CDR3 is TGTGCCAGCATCCCCGACGGGGAAGAGACCCAGTACTTC.

A few counts support this clonotype. This rearrangement joins TRBV12-5 to TRBJ2-4; the D is unclear. This CDR3 contains 13 residues. Trimming removed 4 bases at V and 1 base at J, with 5 bases between. Germline lookup yields CDR1 LGHNT and CDR2 FRNRAP. The chain's CDR3 is CASGSPAKNIQYF. In DNA form, the CDR3 reads TGTGCTAGTGGTTCCCCCGCCAAAAACATTCAGTACTTC.

The chain is built from TRBV5-6 and TRBJ2-7; 9 bases are a match to TRBD2. There are 15 residues in the CDR3. CDR1 and CDR2 (germline): SGHDT, YYEEEE. Trimming at V came to 5 bases and at J to 2 bases, leaving 8 bases not matched to a gene. The CDR3 bases are TGTGCCAGCAGGATAAGCGGGGGGATTGCCTACGAGCAGTACTTC. Translated: CASRISGGIAYEQYF.

Within the sample, this clonotype is medium-sized. CDR3 coding DNA: TGCGCCAGCCTAAACCCCGGGTCAGGTAATGAAAAACTGTTTTTT. Translated, it gives CASLNPGSGNEKLFF. The chain recombines TRBV4-1 with TRBJ1-4; no definite D call. Trimming left V 8 bases short and J 4 bases short, with 17 bases between. Germline CDR1 MGHRA, CDR2 YSYEKL. This CDR3 has 15 amino acids.

The V call is TRBV15, the J call TRBJ1-1; no clear D gene. V lost 1 base to trimming and J lost 3 bases, with 12 bases between them. The germline CDR1 and CDR2 sequences are LNHNV and YYDKDF (reference sequence). The CDR3 has 15 residues. The CDR3 nucleotides are TGTGCCACCAGCAGAGTGCATACTGGGGACACTGAAGCTTTCTTT. It specifies CATSRVHTGDTEAFF.

The rearrangement uses TRBV27 and TRBJ1-2; no reliable D call. The CDR3 totals 13 residues. Trimming took off 6 bases at V and 8 bases at J, with 16 bases between the two ends. Germline V gives CDR1 MNHEY, CDR2 SMNVEV (reference sequence). CDR3 nucleotides: TGTGCCAGCAGCCCAGGACCGAAGCGGGGCTACACCTTC. As protein: CASSPGPKRGYTF.

This clonotype was detected many times. This chain uses TRBV4-2 with TRBJ2-7; D possibly uses TRBD1 or TRBD2 (6 bases each). The CDR3 is 14 residues long. Trimming shortened V by 11 bases and J by 4 bases, and 21 bases separated the two germline ends. Germline CDR1 LGHNA, CDR2 YNFKEQ. The CDR3 DNA sequence: TGTGCCCCCGGTGGGGGGCCGTCGATTTACGAGCAGTACGTC. This translates into CAPGGGPSIYEQYV.

The chain couples TRBV5-1 to TRBJ2-1; weak D call: TRBD2 (7 bases). This CDR3 has 17 residues. V was trimmed by 1 base and J by 3 bases, leaving 17 bases between them. Germline assignment: CDR1 SGHRS and CDR2 YFSETQ. The CDR3 protein is CASSLFEGGAFYNEQFF. The CDR3 DNA reads as TGCGCCAGCAGCTTGTTTGAGGGGGGGGCTTTCTACAATGAGCAGTTCTTC.

The chain joins TRBV20-1 to TRBJ2-2, with D possibly called TRBD1 or TRBD2 (5 bases each). Per germline, CDR1 DFQATT and CDR2 SNEGSKA (reference sequence). V was shortened by 5 bases and J by 6 bases, with 16 bases between the two germline ends. The CDR3 is 14 residues long. The CDR3 spells CSARGPSGPGELFF. In DNA form, the CDR3 reads TGCAGTGCTCGGGGCCCGTCTGGCCCCGGGGAGCTGTTTTTT.

Ten or more counts support this clonotype. The rearrangement joins TRBV11-2 to TRBJ1-1, with a possible D match to TRBD1 (5 bases). The CDR3 runs to 14 residues. CDR1 and CDR2 (germline): SGHAT, FQNNGV. Trimming pared 2 bases from V and 4 bases from J, leaving 11 bases between. The DNA for the CDR3 is TGTGCCAGCAGCTTATACGGGGGTAGCACTGAAGCTTTCTTT. Protein: CASSLYGGSTEAFF.

The table lists this clonotype with a few counts. The chain carries TRBV2 and TRBJ1-5, with D unresolved. The CDR3 covers 15 residues. CDR1 is SNHLY, CDR2 FYNNEI, per germline. Trimming removed 6 bases from V and 0 bases from J, with 12 bases in between. CDR3 nucleotide sequence: TGTGCCAGCAGACGACGGACGGATAGCAATCAGCCCCAGCATTTT. Translating it yields CASRRRTDSNQPQHF.